Presented here are 5 T cell receptor beta chains from one specimen sequenced in a study of blood T cell repertoires in COVID-19. Only in-frame clones appear in the TCRdb table, and some are missing; sequencing was by immunoSEQ multiplex PCR. The table lists around 310,000 clones, 90% of them singletons. Sequenced: peripheral blood. Receptors originate from a woman between 40 and 50 years old with COVID-19, enrolled during active disease.

The CDR3 loop reads CASSETGGQGRNEQFF. In DNA, the CDR3 is TGTGCCAGCAGTGAAACTGGGGGACAGGGTCGGAATGAGCAGTTCTTC. This chain uses TRBV6-1 with TRBJ2-1; 9 bases map to TRBD1. The CDR3 contains 16 residues. Germline V gene lookup returns CDR1 MNHNS and CDR2 SASEGT. Unmatched junction bases numbered 9, after V lost 2 bases and J lost 7 bases.

The J gene is TRBJ2-3, the V gene TRBV7-3; D may be TRBD1 (6 bases). Germline lookup yields CDR1 SGHTA and CDR2 FQGTGA. V lost 5 bases and J lost 3, with 15 bases in between. The CDR3 covers 15 residues. The CDR3 region has the DNA TGTGCCAGCAGCCCAGGGGCGGGCATAACAGATACGCAGTATTTT. Encoded protein: CASSPGAGITDTQYF.

The chain recombines TRBV3-1 (or the pseudogene TRBV3-2) with TRBJ1-6, with a weak D call TRBD1 (5 bases). CDR3 size: 17 residues. Germline V gene data show CDR1 as LGHDT and CDR2 as YNNKEL (reference sequence). Trimming stripped 4 bases from V and 7 bases from J, with 20 bases between. In DNA, the CDR3 is TGTGCCAGCAGCCCCTCCCCGGGCACGGGGGGAAATTCACCCCTCCACTTT. It is translated as CASSPSPGTGGNSPLHF.

The rearrangement uses TRBV30 and TRBJ1-1; D possibly corresponds to TRBD1 (6 bases). The length of the CDR3 is 16 residues. Germline loops: CDR1 GTSNPN, CDR2 SVGIG (reference sequence). V was clipped by 0 bases and J by 1 base, with 15 bases between them. CDR3 nucleotide sequence: TGTGCCTGGAGTGTCCTCGAATTAGGGGGGAACACTGAAGCTTTCTTT. Its protein product is CAWSVLELGGNTEAFF. Full variable domain (missing parts from reference TRBV30 and TRBJ1-1): SQTIHQWPATLVQPVGSPLSLECTVEGTSNPNLYWYRQAAGRGLQLLFYSVGIGQISSEVPQNLSASRPQDRQFILSSKKLLLSDSGFYLCAWSVLELGGNTEAFFGQGTRLTVV.

The rearrangement joins TRBV19 to TRBJ2-7; 13 bases map to TRBD2. This CDR3 spans 14 amino acids. Germline V gene sequence: CDR1 LNHDA, CDR2 SQIVND (reference sequence). After removal of 6 bases from V and 2 bases from J, the junction contained 1 base not matched to a gene. The CDR3 nucleotides read TGTGCCAGTAGGGGACTAGCGGGACCCTACGAGCAGTACTTC. It specifies CASRGLAGPYEQYF.